The clone carrying this T cell receptor beta chain occurred many times. The data derive from a study of Graves' ophthalmopathy and Graves' hyperthyroidism. Amplified material comprised TCR beta CDR3 regions derived from RNA transcripts. An initial RT-PCR round employing HTBI primers preceded a second-round multiplex PCR. TCRdb redid the calling of the multiplex PCR reads with MiXCR, one entry per CDR3 protein. The sample shows hundreds of thousands of distinct CDR3 sequences, over 20% of them seen only once. The receptor was isolated from a young woman with stable Graves' hyperthyroidism. Some clones in this sample may be carry-over from other donors' samples. Material: peripheral blood.

The DNA for the CDR3 is TGTGCCAGCAGTCTGAGGACAGTCCAAGAGACCCAGTACTTC. Translation: CASSLRTVQETQYF. The V call is TRBV12-3 or TRBV12-4, the J call TRBJ2-5, with D possibly matching TRBD1 (6 bases). The CDR3 is 14 residues long. With 5 bases removed from V and 1 base from J, the gap between germline ends came to 11 bases.